This T cell receptor (beta chain) was obtained from a study of blood T cell repertoires in COVID-19 (dated by TCRdb to about 2020). In terms of the full investigation: The collaborator samples originated in the United States, Italy and Spain and spanned the acute and convalescent phases of COVID-19. The material from the prospective study consisted of cDNA or gDNA derived from T cells, B-cell-depleted T cells, or PBMCs. Deeply sampled blood TCRbeta repertoires from subjects exposed to, actively infected with, or recovered from COVID-19 were included in the dataset. A freely available public database, intended as a resource for researchers studying the immune response to SARS-CoV-2, is where the repertoires were released. The samples were drawn from two sources: the first 160 participants of the ongoing ImmuneRACE study, and over 1,000 subjects contributed by 6 global collaborators. The sample metadata nearly always contained a de-identified subject ID, COVID-19 status, age in years and sex. HLA class I and class II types, where available, came from metadata supplied by the sample provider rather than from assay-based typing.

TCRbeta CDR3 regions were amplified from genomic DNA using the immunoSEQ Assay, a bias-controlled multiplex PCR. The paper's processing steps were these. The number of nucleated cells in each sample was estimated from the amplification of reference gene primers within the assay. Sequence reads were collapsed and filtered to measure the absolute abundance of every unique TCRbeta CDR3 rearrangement. For each sample, productive Simpson clonality was calculated by taking the square root of Simpson's diversity index across productive rearrangements. Entries here come from immuneACCESS through TCRdb and include only in-frame sequences with V and J called. Some clones fail to appear in such tables; in the studies checked, an unresolved V gene covers under half of the shortfall, and the cause of the remainder is unknown. Clone size and V and J calls were adopted from that table, with D and trimming inferred from the DNA. A total of a few hundred thousand clones appear in this sample, around nine tenths of them only once. The ten most abundant clones make up under 3% of the sample.

Comments on this clone: No antigen is known for it. No qualities accompany the bases; no much larger clone lies one base away.

Enrolling through a virtual design, the prospective study's participants ranged in age from roughly 18 to 89 years and lived across 24 United States geographic areas. In the prospective study, participants were assigned to cohorts based on the clinical history participants reported in a screening survey and a study questionnaire. Exposed participants were defined as having been in contact with someone with a PCR-confirmed or clinician-diagnosed COVID-19 case within 2 weeks of study entry. In the prospective study, whole blood, serum and a nasopharyngeal or oropharyngeal swab were collected from each participant by mobile phlebotomists. Prospective study participants could optionally give additional blood draws and questionnaires over an approximately 2-month period. Prospective study blood samples were shipped either frozen or at room temperature before DNA extraction. What the authors observed across the whole study: The amount of clinical and demographic metadata varied by source and participant and was provided uncurated.

The sequencing input was PBMCs or T cells enriched from blood (not recorded which). The receptor comes from a woman aged 45 to 65 who had been exposed to COVID-19.

The CDR3 here reads CASSTTGTGGFF. In nucleotides, the sequence is TGTGCCAGCAGCACTACGGGGACAGGGGGATTCTTC. The V gene is TRBV28 and the J gene is TRBJ2-1, with TRBD1 identical over 11 junction bases. The germline V gene gives CDR1 as MDHEN and CDR2 as SYDVKM. From the cysteine up to the phenylalanine, the CDR3 has a length of 12 residues. Of the read, only the CDR3 DNA is kept; its 36 bases are in frame from base 1. V trim: 6 bases; J trim: 16 bases; unmatched bases: 8.